The rows below give T cell receptor beta chains drawn from one sample of a study of beta chain features in type 1 diabetes. The table came from immunoSEQ multiplex PCR; TCRdb's copy has only in-frame clones and leaves some out. Seen here are about 350,000 clones, around 20% observed once, and the top ten hold approximately 0.041%. Specimen: naive CD4+ T cells from blood. Receptor source: a woman younger than 35 in good health. Both conserved end residues are part of each CDR3. D genes are given only for firm matches. Expanded clones get a size class; other rows say once, few or many, or leave the size out.

v_gene	d_gene	abundance	j_gene	CDR3nt	CDR3aa
TRBV18	.	few	TRBJ1-5	TGTGCCAGCTCACCTCCGGCGATGGACTCCTTTAGCAATCAGCCCCAGCATTTT	CASSPPAMDSFSNQPQHF
TRBV30	.	few	TRBJ2-7	TGTGCCTGGAGTGGGGGCCCCTACGAGCAGTACTTC	CAWSGGPYEQYF
TRBV5-4	.	.	TRBJ2-5	TGTGCCAGCAGCTTAACAGCTGGGGAGACCCAGTACTTC	CASSLTAGETQYF
TRBV29-1	TRBD1	few	TRBJ1-1	TGCAGCGCGATCACAACAGGGGCCTACACTGAAGCTTTCTTT	CSAITTGAYTEAFF
TRBV30	.	.	TRBJ2-1	TGTGCCTGGAGTAGAGCAGGACTAGAGCAGTTCTTC	CAWSRAGLEQFF
TRBV4-3	.	few	TRBJ1-2	TGCGCCAGCAGCCAAGTAGAAGGGGTGAAGGGCTACACCTTC	CASSQVEGVKGYTF
TRBV10-3	TRBD1	few	TRBJ2-5	TGTGCCATCAGAGGGGGACAGGGTCAAGAGACCCAGTACTTC	CAIRGGQGQETQYF
TRBV5-1	.	.	TRBJ2-3	TGCGCCAGCAGCCCCCGGCCCGGGGATACGCAGTATTTT	CASSPRPGDTQYF
TRBV7-3	TRBD2	.	TRBJ2-5	TGTGCCAGCAGCTCCTGGGGGGGGGAGGAGACCCAGTACTTC	CASSSWGGEETQYF
TRBV25-1	TRBD1	few	TRBJ1-1	TGTGCCAGCAGTGGTTGGGACAGGGGTATCACTGAAGCTTTCTTT	CASSGWDRGITEAFF
TRBV23-1	TRBD1	.	TRBJ1-1	TGCGCCAGCATCCAGGGACAGCTTGCCCCTGAAGCTTTCTTT	CASIQGQLAPEAFF
TRBV4-2	.	.	TRBJ2-7	TGTGCCAGCAGCCAAGATCCGTCTCCCTTTTCGGAGCAGTACTTC	CASSQDPSPFSEQYF
TRBV25-1	TRBD1	.	TRBJ2-1	TGTGCCAGCAGTGCGACAGGGAGTTTCCATGAGCAGTTCTTC	CASSATGSFHEQFF
TRBV2	.	few	TRBJ2-3	TGTGCCAGCAGCCCCGGAGGGGATACGCAGTATTTT	CASSPGGDTQYF
TRBV28	.	.	TRBJ2-3	TGTGCCAGCAGGGGGACTAGCACAGATACGCAGTATTTT	CASRGTSTDTQYF
TRBV7-9	TRBD1	.	TRBJ2-7	TGTGCCAGCAGCCCCTGGGGACAGGGCCCCTACGAGCAGTACTTC	CASSPWGQGPYEQYF
TRBV5-4	.	.	TRBJ2-5	TGTGCCAGCAGCTTGGGGCCGGAGACCCAGTACTTC	CASSLGPETQYF
TRBV4-1	.	.	TRBJ2-2	TGCGCCGGGTCGGACAGGAACACCGGGGAGCTGTTTTTT	CAGSDRNTGELFF
TRBV7-9	TRBD2	few	TRBJ2-7	TGTGCCAGCAGCTCGGGACTAGCGGGAAACGAGCAGTACTTC	CASSSGLAGNEQYF
TRBV29-1	.	few	TRBJ1-1	TGCAGCGCTTCAGACCCGAACAGGGAGACTGAAGCTTTCTTT	CSASDPNRETEAFF
TRBV5-1	.	.	TRBJ1-5	TGCGCCAGCAGCCCCGGGACAAACAATCAGCCCCAGCATTTT	CASSPGTNNQPQHF
TRBV5-1	TRBD2	few	TRBJ2-7	TGCGCCAGCAGCTTGGAGGCTAGCGGGGGCTACGAGCAGTACTTC	CASSLEASGGYEQYF
TRBV5-1	TRBD2	.	TRBJ2-3	TGCGCCAGCAGCTTGGCCGGGACTAGCGATCCAGATACGCAGTATTTT	CASSLAGTSDPDTQYF
TRBV5-6	.	few	TRBJ1-4	TGTGCCAGCGGTACCTCAGGTGCAACTAATGAAAAACTGTTTTTT	CASGTSGATNEKLFF
TRBV7-2	TRBD2	.	TRBJ2-4	TGTGCCAGCAGCTTAGCCCGGGAGGGTAGGGCAAACATTCAGTACTTC	CASSLAREGRANIQYF
TRBV5-1	.	.	TRBJ2-7	TGCGCCAGCAGCTTGGTGGCAGGTGGCGAGCAGTACTTC	CASSLVAGGEQYF
TRBV9	TRBD1	.	TRBJ1-2	TGTGCCAGCAGCGGCCAGGGACAGGGTGGTGGCTACACCTTC	CASSGQGQGGGYTF
TRBV6-1	TRBD2	few	TRBJ2-3	TGTGCCAGCAGTGCGGGACTAGCGGGAGGAGATACGCAGTATTTT	CASSAGLAGGDTQYF
TRBV6-5	TRBD2	.	TRBJ2-1	TGTGCCAGCAGTCCCGGGAGAGCGGGAGAGCAGTTCTTC	CASSPGRAGEQFF
TRBV21-1	.	few	TRBJ1-2	TGTGCCAGCAGCAAGCAAACTCAGGGGCGAGGCTACACCTTC	CASSKQTQGRGYTF
TRBV2	.	.	TRBJ2-5	TGTGCCAGCAGGGGGGTCGGGGACTCCCGCTACTTC	CASRGVGDSRYF
TRBV5-1	TRBD1	few	TRBJ2-1	TGCGCCAGCAGCTTGGGGGGACAGCCCTCCGATGAGCAGTTCTTC	CASSLGGQPSDEQFF
TRBV11-2	TRBD2	.	TRBJ2-5	TGTGCCAGCAGCTTCTCCGGACTAGCGGGGGAAACCCAGTACTTC	CASSFSGLAGETQYF
TRBV12-5	.	few	TRBJ1-5	TGTGCTAGTGGTTTCACAATGAAGGGGCCGAGGAATCAGCCCCAGCATTTT	CASGFTMKGPRNQPQHF
TRBV11-2	.	.	TRBJ2-2	TGTGCCAGCAGCTTAGGACAGCGTGCGAACACCGGGGAGCTGTTTTTT	CASSLGQRANTGELFF